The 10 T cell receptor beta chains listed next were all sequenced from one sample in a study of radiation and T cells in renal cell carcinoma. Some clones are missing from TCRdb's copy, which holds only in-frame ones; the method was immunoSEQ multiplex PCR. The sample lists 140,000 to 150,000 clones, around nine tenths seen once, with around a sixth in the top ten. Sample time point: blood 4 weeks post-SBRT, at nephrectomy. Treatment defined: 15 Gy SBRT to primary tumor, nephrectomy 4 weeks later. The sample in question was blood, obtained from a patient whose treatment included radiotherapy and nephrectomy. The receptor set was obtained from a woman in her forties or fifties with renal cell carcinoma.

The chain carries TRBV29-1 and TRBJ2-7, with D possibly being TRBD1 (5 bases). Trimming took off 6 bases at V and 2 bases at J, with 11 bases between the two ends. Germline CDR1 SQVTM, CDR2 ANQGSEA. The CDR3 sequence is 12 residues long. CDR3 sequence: CSVRDSTYEQYF. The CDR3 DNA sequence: TGCAGCGTGCGAGACAGCACCTACGAGCAGTACTTC.

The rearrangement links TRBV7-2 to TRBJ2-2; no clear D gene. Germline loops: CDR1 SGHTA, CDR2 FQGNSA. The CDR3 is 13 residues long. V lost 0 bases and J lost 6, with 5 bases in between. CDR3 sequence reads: CASSLAAAGELFF. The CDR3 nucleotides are TGTGCCAGCAGCTTAGCGGCAGCCGGGGAGCTGTTTTTT.

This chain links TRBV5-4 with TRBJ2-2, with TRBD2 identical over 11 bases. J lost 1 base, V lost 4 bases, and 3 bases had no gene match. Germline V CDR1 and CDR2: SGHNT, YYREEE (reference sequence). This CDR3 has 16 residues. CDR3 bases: TGTGCCAGCAGCAGCGGACTAGCGGGGAACACCGGGGAGCTGTTTTTT. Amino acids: CASSSGLAGNTGELFF.

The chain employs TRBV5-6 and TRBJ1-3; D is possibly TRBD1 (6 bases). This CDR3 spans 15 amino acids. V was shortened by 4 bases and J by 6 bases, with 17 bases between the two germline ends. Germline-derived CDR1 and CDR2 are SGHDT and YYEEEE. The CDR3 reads CASSETTGLENTIYF. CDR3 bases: TGTGCCAGCAGCGAAACGACAGGTCTCGAAAACACCATATATTTT. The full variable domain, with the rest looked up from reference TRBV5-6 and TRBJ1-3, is DAGVTQSPTHLIKTRGQQVTLRCSPKSGHDTVSWYQQALGQGPQFIFQYYEEEERQRGNFPDRFSGHQFPNYSSELNVNALLLGDSALYLCASSETTGLENTIYFGEGSWLTVV.

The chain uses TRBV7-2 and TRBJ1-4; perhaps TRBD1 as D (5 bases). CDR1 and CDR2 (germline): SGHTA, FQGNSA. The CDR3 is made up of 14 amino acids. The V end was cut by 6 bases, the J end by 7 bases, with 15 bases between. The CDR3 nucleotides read TGTGCCAGCAGAGTTACTACGGGGGTTGAAAAACTGTTTTTT. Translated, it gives CASRVTTGVEKLFF. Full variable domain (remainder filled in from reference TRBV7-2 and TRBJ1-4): GAGVSQSPSNKVTEKGKDVELRCDPISGHTALYWYRQSLGQGLEFLIYFQGNSAPDKSGLPSDRFSAERTGGSVSTLTIQRTQQEDSAVYLCASRVTTGVEKLFFGSGTQLSVL.

The CDR3 DNA reads as TGTGCCAGCAGCCCCCGGTCGGACTACGAGCAGTACTTC. This gives the protein CASSPRSDYEQYF. This chain connects TRBV7-2 to TRBJ2-7; D unclear. There are 13 residues in the CDR3. V was pared by 5 bases and J by 3 bases, with 11 bases between. CDR1 is SGHTA, CDR2 FQGNSA, per germline.

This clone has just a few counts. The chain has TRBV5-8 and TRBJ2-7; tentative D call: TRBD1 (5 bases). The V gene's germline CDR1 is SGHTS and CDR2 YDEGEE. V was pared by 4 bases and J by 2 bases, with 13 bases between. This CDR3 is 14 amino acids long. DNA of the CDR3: TGTGCCAGCAGCCCCCGGACACTCACCTACGAGCAGTACTTC. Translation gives CASSPRTLTYEQYF. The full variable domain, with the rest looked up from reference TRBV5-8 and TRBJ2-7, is EAGVTQSPTHLIKTRGQQATLRCSPISGHTSVYWYQQALGLGLQFLLWYDEGEERNRGNFPPRFSGRQFPNYSSELNVNALELEDSALYLCASSPRTLTYEQYFGPGTRLTVT.

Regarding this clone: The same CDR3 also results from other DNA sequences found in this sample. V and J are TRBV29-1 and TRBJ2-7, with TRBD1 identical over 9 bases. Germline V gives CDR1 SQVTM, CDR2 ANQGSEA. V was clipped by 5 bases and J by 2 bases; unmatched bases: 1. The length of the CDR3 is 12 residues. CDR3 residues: CSVRQGAYEQYF. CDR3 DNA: TGCAGCGTTCGACAGGGGGCCTACGAGCAGTACTTC.

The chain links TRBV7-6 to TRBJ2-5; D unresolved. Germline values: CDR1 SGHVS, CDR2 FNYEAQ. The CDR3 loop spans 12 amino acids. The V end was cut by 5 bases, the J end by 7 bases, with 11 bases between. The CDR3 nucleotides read TGTGCCAGCAGCCCCCCGGGTGGGACCCAGTACTTC. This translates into CASSPPGGTQYF. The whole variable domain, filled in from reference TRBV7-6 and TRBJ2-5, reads GAGVSQSPRYKVTKRGQDVALRCDPISGHVSLYWYRQALGQGPEFLTYFNYEAQQDKSGLPNDRFSAERPEGSISTLTIQRTEQRDSAMYRCASSPPGGTQYFGPGTRLLVL.

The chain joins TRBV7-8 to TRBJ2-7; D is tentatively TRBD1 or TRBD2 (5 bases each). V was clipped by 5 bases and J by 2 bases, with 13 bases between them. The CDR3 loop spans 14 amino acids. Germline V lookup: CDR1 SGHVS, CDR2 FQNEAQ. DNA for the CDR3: TGTGCCAGCAGCCTATCCGGGACGGCCTACGAGCAGTACTTC. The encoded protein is CASSLSGTAYEQYF.